Below, 21 T cell receptor beta chains from the same sample are listed, as sequenced in a study of T cells in Graves' hyperthyroidism and ophthalmopathy. The source material, RNA transcripts, was used to amplify TCR beta CDR3 regions. HTBI primers were used for first-round RT-PCR of the TCR CDR3. TCRdb independently ran MiXCR on the multiplex PCR reads; one entry per CDR3 protein. This table has more than 500,000 distinct CDR3 sequences, more than 15% appearing once. The sample was blood. These receptors originate from a woman in her thirties with Graves' ophthalmopathy.

This clonotype has a count of ten or more. The gene calls are TRBV6-1 and TRBJ2-1; no firm D call. CDR1 and CDR2 from the germline V gene are MNHNS and SASEGT. The V gene lost 4 bases and the J gene lost 10 bases, with 11 bases spanning the gap. The CDR3 contains 12 residues. CDR3 sequence: CASSAQFGEQFF. The CDR3 DNA follows: TGTGCCAGCAGTGCCCAATTCGGAGAGCAGTTCTTC.

This clonotype was seen many times. V usage is TRBV2 and J usage is TRBJ1-5; the D gene is possibly TRBD1 (5 bases). The CDR3 length is 15 residues. CDR1 and CDR2 (germline): SNHLY, FYNNEI. The V end lost 1 base, the J end lost 6 bases, and 13 bases lay between the germline ends. CDR3 DNA sequence: TGTGCCAGCAGTGAAGGGCCGGCAGGGAGTCAGCCCCAGCATTTT. Encoded protein: CASSEGPAGSQPQHF.

The DNA of the CDR3 is TGTGCCAGCAGCGTAGCCCCCCGCGGGACCACTGAGGACGAGCAGTACTTC. As protein: CASSVAPRGTTEDEQYF. This chain links TRBV5-5 with TRBJ2-7, with a weak D call TRBD2 (6 bases). CDR1 SGHKS and CDR2 YYEKEE come from the germline V gene (reference sequence). CDR3 length: 17 residues. V was cut by 4 bases and J by 5 bases, with 25 bases left in between.

The V and J genes are TRBV25-1 and TRBJ1-6, with 8 bases fitting TRBD1. Per the germline V gene, CDR1 is MGHDK and CDR2 is SYGVNS. V gave up 1 base and J gave up 10 bases; unmatched junction bases: 3. This CDR3 contains 14 residues. DNA for the CDR3: TGTGCCAGCAGTGAATTACAGGGGGAATCACCCCTCCACTTT. Its translation: CASSELQGESPLHF.

This clonotype was counted only a few times. One end of the junction is discordant with germline, which a read error may explain. The gene calls are TRBV19 and TRBJ2-1; 10 bases agree with TRBD2. Germline V gene lookup returns CDR1 LNHDA and CDR2 SQIVND (reference sequence). The CDR3 extends over 16 amino acids. The CDR3 coding sequence is TGTGCCAATAGTACTGGGACTAGCGATGACTACAATGAGCAGTTCTTC. As protein: CANSTGTSDDYNEQFF.

The CDR3: CASSYGTSRTDTQYF. The CDR3 DNA sequence: TGTGCCAGCAGCTATGGGACTAGTCGCACAGATACGCAGTATTTT. The rearrangement links TRBV5-4 to TRBJ2-3; 8 positions agree with TRBD2. The germline gives CDR1 SGHNT, CDR2 YYREEE (reference sequence). This CDR3 region has 15 residues. After removal of 3 bases from V and 1 base from J, the junction contained 4 bases not matched to a gene. The variable domain in full, with the rest retrieved from reference TRBV5-4 and TRBJ2-3, is ETGVTQSPTHLIKTRGQQVTLRCSSQSGHNTVSWYQQALGQGPQFIFQYYREEENGRGNFPPRFSGLQFPNYSSELNVNALELDDSALYLCASSYGTSRTDTQYFGPGTRLTVL.

The V call is TRBV24-1, the J call TRBJ2-1, with 9 nucleotides matching TRBD2. Germline CDR1 is KGHDR and CDR2 is SFDVKD. The CDR3 has 21 amino acids. V lost 3 bases, J lost 1 base, and 18 bases stayed unmatched. CDR3: CATSDVHARSGSRGSYNEQFF. In DNA, the CDR3 is TGTGCCACCAGTGATGTACACGCGCGTAGCGGGAGTCGAGGATCCTACAATGAGCAGTTCTTC.

A note on this clonotype: This may come from a read error, since a much larger clone is one base off. The chain combines TRBV2 with TRBJ2-7, with TRBD1 identical over 11 bases. There are 14 residues in the CDR3. Germline CDR1 is SNHLY and CDR2 is FYNNEI. Germline trimming cut 7 bases from V and 3 bases from J; bases unmatched to any gene: 5. CDR3 region: CASTGTGGSYEQYF. The CDR3, as DNA: TGTGCCAGCACCGGGACAGGGGGGAGCTACGAGCAGTACTTC.

This clonotype was seen a handful of times. The chain carries TRBV20-1 and TRBJ2-7; maybe TRBD1 (5 bases). Germline CDR1 and CDR2: DFQATT and SNEGSKA (reference sequence). The CDR3 is made up of 14 amino acids. V gave up 0 bases and J gave up 0 bases, with 9 bases separating them. CDR3 DNA: TGCAGTGCTAGAGATCTGGACAACTCCTACGAGCAGTACTTC. It specifies CSARDLDNSYEQYF.

Ten or more counts support this clonotype. The rearrangement joins TRBV13 to TRBJ2-3, with 7 bases fitting TRBD2. V lost 2 bases, J lost 5 bases, and 4 bases stayed unmatched. In germline, CDR1 is PRHDT, CDR2 FYEKMQ (reference sequence). There are 14 residues in the CDR3. DNA for the CDR3: TGTGCCAGCAGCTTACGGACTAGTCAAGATACGCAGTATTTT. The encoded protein is CASSLRTSQDTQYF.

This clonotype came up a few times. The chain links TRBV6-2 or TRBV6-3 to TRBJ2-7; 9 nucleotides match TRBD2. Losses at the gene ends were 5 bases for V and 9 bases for J; bases not matched to a gene: 5. The CDR3 totals 12 residues. Germline lookup yields CDR1 MNHEY and CDR2 SVGEGT. The CDR3 loop reads CASSKPTSGQYF. The DNA for the CDR3 is TGTGCCAGCAGTAAACCGACTAGCGGGCAGTACTTC.

This clonotype has at least ten counts. The chain links TRBV20-1 to TRBJ2-2, with a possible D match to TRBD1 (6 bases). This CDR3 is 17 amino acids long. Trimming took 0 bases from V and 0 from J, leaving 14 bases between them. Germline V CDR1 and CDR2: DFQATT, SNEGSKA (reference sequence). The CDR3 nucleotides read TGCAGTGCTAGAGATGGGTCACAGGGAGCGAACACCGGGGAGCTGTTTTTT. Residues: CSARDGSQGANTGELFF.

This clonotype was counted many times. J is TRBJ1-1 and V is TRBV30; D is possibly TRBD1 (6 bases). The germline V gene has CDR1 GTSNPN and CDR2 SVGIG (reference sequence). This CDR3 has 12 amino acids. Trimming took 8 bases from V and 0 from J, leaving 10 bases between them. CDR3 sequence (DNA): TGTGCCACCAGGGGAGTGAACACTGAAGCTTTCTTT. This sequence encodes CATRGVNTEAFF.

There are many counts of this clonotype. This sequence joins TRBV28 and TRBJ2-7; D not resolved. This CDR3 region has 14 residues. V gave up 2 bases and J gave up 3 bases, with 11 bases separating them. Looked up from germline, CDR1 is MDHEN and CDR2 is SYDVKM. CDR3 nucleotides: TGTGCCAGCAGTTTACCAGAGAGACTCTACGAGCAGTACTTC. It specifies CASSLPERLYEQYF.

This clonotype was seen a few times. The chain is built from TRBV20-1 and TRBJ1-2; TRBD1 agrees at 10 bases. Germline V gene lookup returns CDR1 DFQATT and CDR2 SNEGSKA (reference sequence). The CDR3 loop spans 17 amino acids. V trimming: 3 bases; J trimming: 1 base; junction bases outside the gene matches: 11. The CDR3 protein is CSARGQGPRLFNYGYTF. The CDR3 DNA is TGCAGTGCTAGGGGACAGGGGCCGCGATTATTTAACTATGGCTACACCTTC.

This clonotype was counted many times. The chain uses TRBV7-2 and TRBJ2-7, with no clear D. This CDR3 spans 16 amino acids. Germline V gene data show CDR1 as SGHTA and CDR2 as FQGNSA. V shed 1 base and J shed 4 bases, with 17 bases lying between them. The CDR3 loop reads CASSLVGHPSGYEQYF. CDR3 DNA sequence: TGTGCCAGCAGCTTAGTAGGTCACCCGTCCGGGTACGAGCAGTACTTC.

Concerning this clonotype: This may stem from a read error, because a much larger clone lies one nucleotide away. The chain combines TRBV7-2 with TRBJ2-1; 12 positions match TRBD2. The CDR3 has 19 residues. Germline V gene data show CDR1 as SGHTA and CDR2 as FQGNSA. The CDR3 DNA reads as TGTGCCGGCAGCTTAGTAGGGGGCCGACTAGCGGGGGACAAGGATGAGCAGTTCTTC. Translating it yields CAGSLVGGRLAGDKDEQFF.

This clonotype occurred many times. This chain joins TRBV19 and TRBJ1-1; D is uncertain. Trimming left V 4 bases short and J 0 bases short, with 15 bases between. The CDR3 sequence is 16 residues long. The germline V gene encodes CDR1 LNHDA and CDR2 SQIVND (reference sequence). CDR3 coding DNA: TGTGCCAGTAGTAGCCCGAATGACAACATGAACACTGAAGCTTTCTTT. Protein product: CASSSPNDNMNTEAFF.

This clonotype was observed a handful of times. A much bigger clone sits one base away, suggesting this may be a read error. The missing conserved phenylalanine or tryptophan at the end of this CDR3 makes a read error likely. The chain combines TRBV7-8 with TRBJ2-1, with a weak D call TRBD1 (5 bases). The V gene's germline CDR1 is SGHVS and CDR2 FQNEAQ. This CDR3 is 14 amino acids long. The V end lost 4 bases, the J end lost 2 bases, and 9 bases lay between the germline ends. CDR3 sequence reads: CASSSPTAYNEQFL. DNA for the CDR3: TGTGCCAGCAGCTCGCCGACAGCCTACAATGAGCAGTTCCTC.

This clonotype has a count of ten or more. This chain joins TRBV7-3 and TRBJ2-7, with D perhaps TRBD2 (6 bases). Germline CDR1 reads SGHTA; CDR2 reads FQGTGA. This CDR3 has 14 residues. Trimming pared 5 bases from V and 0 bases from J, leaving 11 bases between. The CDR3 protein is CASSPSENSYEQYF. The DNA for the CDR3 is TGTGCCAGCAGCCCTAGCGAGAACTCCTACGAGCAGTACTTC.

The genes are TRBV12-3 or TRBV12-4 and TRBJ2-7, with D unresolved. The length of the CDR3 is 13 residues. The ends were cut back, 6 bases at V and 4 bases at J, with 13 bases in the middle. CDR3: CASSLPWGYEQYF. Written as DNA, the CDR3 is TGTGCCAGCAGCCTACCCTGGGGTTACGAGCAGTACTTC.